One and the same sample provided the 14 T cell receptor beta chains below, sequenced in a study of shared clonotypes between healthy human individuals. Profiling relied on immunoSEQ multiplex PCR, and the TCRdb table lists in-frame clones only, not all of them. Among about 2 million clones listed, over 85% were seen once. The sample taken for sequencing was naive CD4+ T cells sorted from blood. The subset here: CD45RA+ positively selected. The receptors here all came from a man aged 18 to 35 in good health.

Note on this clone: The same CDR3 is also encoded by other DNA sequences in this sample. V and J are TRBV6-5 and TRBJ1-3; D gene ambiguous. The length of the CDR3 is 14 residues. V was trimmed by 5 bases and J by 2 bases, leaving 10 bases between them. CDR1 is MNHEY and CDR2 is SVGAGI in the germline V gene. CDR3 protein: CASSRSGPGNTIYF. In nucleotides, the CDR3 is TGTGCCAGCAGTCGCTCGGGCCCTGGAAACACCATATATTTT.

The chain joins TRBV30 to TRBJ2-7; weak D call: TRBD2 (6 bases). Germline loops: CDR1 GTSNPN, CDR2 SVGIG (reference sequence). V lost 1 base to trimming and J lost 1 base, with 17 bases between them. The CDR3 loop spans 16 amino acids. CDR3 coding DNA: TGTGCCTGGAGTGCCGGGGGTCAGTTGAAATCCTACGAGCAGTACTTC. This codes for CAWSAGGQLKSYEQYF.

V gene TRBV5-4 combines with J gene TRBJ1-1; 10 bases are a match to TRBD1. V lost 3 bases and J lost 5; bases outside the gene matches: 7. The germline V gene encodes CDR1 SGHNT and CDR2 YYREEE (reference sequence). This CDR3 is built from 15 residues. CDR3 DNA sequence: TGTGCCAGCAGCTCCCTAGGACAGGGGGAAACTGAAGCTTTCTTT. As protein: CASSSLGQGETEAFF.

This sequence joins TRBV2 and TRBJ1-6; D call uncertain. The length of the CDR3 is 13 residues. Germline CDR1 SNHLY, CDR2 FYNNEI. With 7 bases removed from V and 5 bases from J, the gap between germline ends came to 9 bases. In DNA, the CDR3 is TGTGCCAGCACCGGTAGGGATAATTCACCCCTCCACTTT. Translated, it gives CASTGRDNSPLHF.

The chain carries TRBV27 and TRBJ1-2, with D tentatively TRBD1 (5 bases). V was shortened by 6 bases and J by 0 bases, with 11 bases between the two germline ends. This CDR3 has 14 amino acids. The germline CDR1 and CDR2 sequences are MNHEY and SMNVEV (reference sequence). The CDR3 is CASSTGGSNYGYTF. Here the CDR3 DNA reads TGTGCCAGCAGCACCGGGGGGTCTAACTATGGCTACACCTTC.

This chain connects TRBV2 to TRBJ1-3; unclear D gene. The germline gives CDR1 SNHLY, CDR2 FYNNEI. The CDR3 covers 14 residues. V gave up 2 bases and J gave up 2 bases, with 7 bases separating them. The CDR3 nucleotides read TGTGCCAGCAGTGAAAGCTTTCCTGGAAACACCATATATTTT. Protein sequence: CASSESFPGNTIYF.

The genes are TRBV5-6 and TRBJ2-7; D possibly corresponds to TRBD1 (5 bases). Between the trimmed V and J ends, which lost 4 bases and 11 bases, there was a span of 13 bases. The CDR3 contains 11 residues. The germline gives CDR1 SGHDT, CDR2 YYEEEE. CDR3 amino acids: CASSRLQAEYF. CDR3 in DNA: TGTGCCAGCAGCCGCCTACAGGCGGAGTACTTC. The full variable domain, with the rest looked up from reference TRBV5-6 and TRBJ2-7, is DAGVTQSPTHLIKTRGQQVTLRCSPKSGHDTVSWYQQALGQGPQFIFQYYEEEERQRGNFPDRFSGHQFPNYSSELNVNALLLGDSALYLCASSRLQAEYFGPGTRLTVT.

The chain joins TRBV10-3 to TRBJ1-6; tentative D call: TRBD1 (6 bases). The germline V gene has CDR1 ENHRY and CDR2 SYGVKD. The CDR3 is 18 residues long. The germline V and J ends were trimmed by 0 bases and 0 bases, with 12 bases remaining between them. CDR3 amino acids: CAISESGQTSSYNSPLHF. As DNA, the CDR3 is TGTGCCATCAGTGAGTCGGGACAAACGAGCTCCTATAATTCACCCCTCCACTTT.

CDR3 coding DNA: TGTGCCTGGAGTTATTCGCGGAACACCGGGGAGCTGTTTTTT. Translated, it gives CAWSYSRNTGELFF. The rearrangement links TRBV30 to TRBJ2-2; D not certain. The V and J ends lost 2 bases and 1 base respectively, with 8 bases between them. Germline-derived CDR1 and CDR2 are GTSNPN and SVGIG (reference sequence). This CDR3 is 14 amino acids long.

The CDR3 region is CAISESVGTAGELFF. DNA of the CDR3: TGTGCCATCAGTGAGTCGGTGGGGACCGCCGGGGAGCTGTTTTTT. This chain uses TRBV10-3 with TRBJ2-2; D tentatively fits TRBD1 or TRBD2 (5 bases each). The germline gives CDR1 ENHRY, CDR2 SYGVKD. The CDR3 runs to 15 residues. Trimming left V 0 bases short and J 6 bases short, with 11 bases between.

The chain is built from TRBV9 and TRBJ2-2; D is possibly TRBD1 or TRBD2 (5 bases each). The V gene lost 4 bases and the J gene lost 0 bases, with 13 bases spanning the gap. Looked up from germline, CDR1 is SGDLS and CDR2 is YYNGEE. The CDR3 totals 16 residues. The CDR3 DNA reads TGTGCCAGCAGCAGCGGCCAGGGACCGAACACCGGGGAGCTGTTTTTT. Protein product: CASSSGQGPNTGELFF.

The chain recombines TRBV4-1 with TRBJ2-7, with D possibly TRBD1 on 5 matching bases. Germline V gene lookup returns CDR1 MGHRA and CDR2 YSYEKL. Trimming took off 0 bases at V and 1 base at J, with 19 bases between the two ends. This CDR3 is 18 amino acids long. CDR3 in DNA: TGCGCCAGCAGCCAAGATCCGACAGTCATATCCTCATCCTACGAGCAGTACTTC. The encoded protein is CASSQDPTVISSSYEQYF.

The V call is TRBV10-3, the J call TRBJ2-3; TRBD1 matches at 9 bases. CDR1 ENHRY and CDR2 SYGVKD come from the germline V gene. This CDR3 comprises 17 residues. Trimming took 6 bases from V and 3 from J; bases not matched to a gene: 13. CDR3 nucleotide sequence: TGTGCCATCAGAGAGGCGACAGGGGGAGGAGGAACAGATACGCAGTATTTT. This translates into CAIREATGGGGTDTQYF.

The chain recombines TRBV10-3 with TRBJ2-2, with unresolved D. CDR3 length: 11 residues. Trimming took 8 bases from V and 2 from J, leaving 3 bases between them. The germline V gene encodes CDR1 ENHRY and CDR2 SYGVKD. The CDR3 DNA reads TGTGCCATCCATAACACCGGGGAGCTGTTTTTT. Its translation is CAIHNTGELFF.